These 17 T cell receptor beta chains came from one sample sequenced in a study of T-cell memory formation after mild COVID-19. One entry per CDR3 protein, called by TCRdb with MiXCR from the 5' RACE reads. Here the sample spans 84,000 or so distinct CDR3 sequences, about 15% being singletons. The sequencing input was PBMCs or a T cell subset sorted from them (not recorded which). The receptors here all came from an adult woman who had mild COVID-19 (a few samples of this study predate the infection). Cell type and time point are not known.

V and J are TRBV7-9 and TRBJ2-7; maybe TRBD1 (5 bases). The CDR3 covers 15 residues. The germline V gene encodes CDR1 SEHNR and CDR2 FQNEAQ (reference sequence). Deletions cut 4 bases from V and 3 bases from J, with 16 bases between. CDR3 loop: CASSSPPAGNYEQYF. The CDR3 DNA follows: TGTGCCAGCAGCTCCCCCCCGGCAGGGAACTACGAGCAGTACTTC.

The chain combines TRBV12-3 or TRBV12-4 with TRBJ2-7, with a tentative D call TRBD2 (5 bases). V was shortened by 4 bases and J by 0 bases, with 10 bases between the two germline ends. The CDR3 length is 14 residues. CDR3: CASSSSFNSYEQYF. For the CDR3, the DNA is TGTGCCAGCAGTTCTAGCTTCAACTCCTACGAGCAGTACTTC.

This clonotype has more than one count but fewer than ten. This chain joins TRBV29-1 and TRBJ2-7; 8 bases map to TRBD1. CDR1 is SQVTM, CDR2 ANQGSEA, per germline. Trimming cost V 5 bases and J 3 bases; bases outside gene matches: 3. This CDR3 has 12 amino acids. Written as DNA, the CDR3 is TGCAGCGTTTGGACAGGGAACTACGAGCAGTACTTC. This encodes CSVWTGNYEQYF.

CDR3 residues: CASSSPDGGSTDTQYF. For the CDR3, the DNA is TGTGCCAGCAGCTCCCCGGACGGGGGAAGCACAGATACGCAGTATTTT. This chain connects TRBV7-6 to TRBJ2-3; weak D call: TRBD2 (6 bases). This CDR3 contains 16 residues. The germline CDR1 and CDR2 sequences are SGHVS and FNYEAQ. The V and J ends lost 4 bases and 0 bases respectively, with 14 bases between them.

This clonotype was counted between two and nine times. The chain employs TRBV7-9 and TRBJ2-1; 9 bases match TRBD1. Germline trimming cut 4 bases from V and 3 bases from J; bases unmatched to any gene: 7. Germline V gene data show CDR1 as SEHNR and CDR2 as FQNEAQ (reference sequence). This CDR3 is built from 16 residues. CDR3 region: CASSSTGGKVYNEQFF. The CDR3 nucleotides read TGTGCCAGCAGCTCTACAGGGGGCAAGGTCTACAATGAGCAGTTCTTC.

The table lists this clonotype with a few counts. V is TRBV20-1 and J is TRBJ1-4, with a tentative D call TRBD1 (6 bases). The germline V gene has CDR1 DFQATT and CDR2 SNEGSKA (reference sequence). Between the trimmed V and J ends, which lost 0 bases and 1 base, there was a span of 9 bases. There are 15 residues in the CDR3. This CDR3 reads CSAREGQLTNEKLFF. CDR3 in DNA: TGCAGTGCTAGAGAGGGACAACTAACTAATGAAAAACTGTTTTTT.

This clonotype was recorded at least ten times. V and J are TRBV29-1 and TRBJ2-2, with TRBD2 identical over 11 bases. Germline CDR1 reads SQVTM; CDR2 reads ANQGSEA. The J segment lost 2 bases and the V segment lost 4 bases, leaving 6 bases of the junction unmatched. The CDR3 loop spans 16 amino acids. This chain's CDR3 is CSVVLAGGLNTGELFF. The CDR3 DNA reads as TGCAGCGTTGTTCTAGCGGGAGGCTTAAACACCGGGGAGCTGTTTTTT.

A note on this clonotype: The junction departs from germline at one end; a sequencing error may be responsible. V and J are TRBV7-9 and TRBJ2-3; D is possibly TRBD2 (6 bases). Germline V gene data show CDR1 as SEHNR and CDR2 as FQNEAQ (reference sequence). The CDR3 totals 15 residues. CDR3 sequence reads: CASSLGRGSTETQYF. The CDR3 DNA follows: TGTGCCAGCAGCTTAGGTCGGGGGAGCACAGAAACGCAGTATTTT.

CDR3 in DNA: TGTGCCTGGAGTGGAGTACTAGCTGAAGAGACCCAGTACTTC. This encodes CAWSGVLAEETQYF. The chain joins TRBV30 to TRBJ2-5; the D gene is possibly TRBD2 (6 bases). This CDR3 region has 14 residues. Germline assignment: CDR1 GTSNPN and CDR2 SVGIG (reference sequence). V lost 1 base to trimming and J lost 3 bases, with 12 bases between them.

This clonotype was recorded a few times. The chain combines TRBV7-6 with TRBJ2-5; possibly TRBD1 or TRBD2 for D (5 bases each). V gave up 5 bases and J gave up 3 bases, with 13 bases separating them. The CDR3 length is 14 residues. Looked up from germline, CDR1 is SGHVS and CDR2 is FNYEAQ. The CDR3, as DNA: TGTGCCAGCAGCCCCGAGGGACGGAAAGAGACCCAGTACTTC. Protein sequence: CASSPEGRKETQYF.

As DNA, the CDR3 is TGCGCCAGCAGCCCGAGCTATGAGCAGTTCTTC. It codes for CASSPSYEQFF. This chain connects TRBV5-1 to TRBJ2-1, with D hard to call. This CDR3 spans 11 amino acids. The V and J ends lost 4 bases and 8 bases respectively, with 7 bases between them. Per germline, CDR1 SGHRS and CDR2 YFSETQ.

This chain uses TRBV9 with TRBJ2-1; tentatively, D is TRBD2 (5 bases). The CDR3 extends over 16 amino acids. CDR1 and CDR2 from the germline V gene are SGDLS and YYNGEE. Trimming shortened V by 0 bases and J by 4 bases, and 14 bases separated the two germline ends. This chain's CDR3 is CASSVASGGGYNEQFF. DNA of the CDR3: TGTGCCAGCAGCGTAGCTTCCGGAGGCGGTTACAATGAGCAGTTCTTC. The full variable domain, with the rest looked up from reference TRBV9 and TRBJ2-1, is DSGVTQTPKHLITATGQRVTLRCSPRSGDLSVYWYQQSLDQGLQFLIQYYNGEERAKGNILERFSAQQFPDLHSELNLSSLELGDSALYFCASSVASGGGYNEQFFGPGTRLTVL.

In this sample, this clonotype turned up many times. The chain is built from TRBV20-1 and TRBJ2-5, with D hard to call. V was cut by 0 bases and J by 5 bases, with 10 bases left in between. Germline V CDR1 and CDR2: DFQATT, SNEGSKA (reference sequence). This CDR3 spans 13 amino acids. The CDR3 region has the DNA TGCAGTGCTAGAGACCCAGGTTGGGAGACCCAGTACTTC. It is translated as CSARDPGWETQYF.

This clonotype was seen a few times. J is TRBJ2-1 and V is TRBV11-2; unclear D gene. Germline CDR1 is SGHAT and CDR2 is FQNNGV. Trimming left V 2 bases short and J 8 bases short, with 10 bases between. This CDR3 has 13 amino acids. In DNA form, the CDR3 reads TGTGCCAGCAGCTTATTCTACTCGGATGAGCAGTTCTTC. Translating it yields CASSLFYSDEQFF.

This chain connects TRBV9 to TRBJ2-3; D is unclear. Germline V CDR1 and CDR2: SGDLS, YYNGEE. Trimming cost V 4 bases and J 2 bases, with 8 bases left between them. This CDR3 is 13 amino acids long. CDR3: CASSSPFTDTQYF. The CDR3 bases are TGTGCCAGCAGCTCCCCTTTCACAGATACGCAGTATTTT.

This clonotype has a handful of counts. The chain combines TRBV5-1 with TRBJ2-2; 12 bases agree with TRBD1. With 3 bases clipped from V and 7 bases from J, the junction kept 4 bases outside the gene matches. This CDR3 comprises 15 residues. Germline V gene sequence: CDR1 SGHRS, CDR2 YFSETQ. As DNA, the CDR3 is TGCGCCAGCAGCTGGGGACAGGGGGCGAACGGGGAGCTGTTTTTT. It yields the protein CASSWGQGANGELFF. The full variable domain, rest sourced from reference TRBV5-1 and TRBJ2-2, is KAGVTQTPRYLIKTRGQQVTLSCSPISGHRSVSWYQQTPGQGLQFLFEYFSETQRNKGNFPGRFSGRQFSNSRSEMNVSTLELGDSALYLCASSWGQGANGELFFGEGSRLTVL.

This clonotype appeared a few times. This rearrangement joins TRBV20-1 to TRBJ1-2, with 8 bases matching TRBD1. J was trimmed by 5 bases and V by 6 bases; bases with no gene match: 8. The CDR3 consists of 13 residues. Germline V gives CDR1 DFQATT, CDR2 SNEGSKA (reference sequence). The CDR3 sequence is CSALQQGEYGYTF. The CDR3 DNA sequence: TGCAGTGCCCTTCAACAGGGGGAGTATGGCTACACCTTC.